This TCR beta chain was observed in a study of shared clonotypes between healthy human individuals. Sequencing was performed with immunoSEQ multiplex PCR; in TCRdb, only in-frame clones are kept and a portion is missing. The profile shows some 2.4 million clones, 93% of them singletons. V was clipped by 4 bases and J by 0 bases, with 16 bases between them. CDR1 is MNHNS and CDR2 is SASEGT in the germline V gene. The CDR3 is made up of 16 amino acids. The rearrangement joins TRBV6-1 to TRBJ2-7; a possible D gene is TRBD1 (6 bases). The source material was naive CD4+ T cells from PBMCs. The subset: CD45RA+ positively selected. The TCR sequence derives from a man between 18 and 35 years old in good health. Some clones in this sample may be carry-over from other donors' samples. CDR3 region: CASSGPRGQSSYEQYF. Here the CDR3 DNA reads TGTGCCAGCAGTGGCCCCAGGGGCCAAAGCTCCTACGAGCAGTACTTC.